Listed here are 21 T cell receptor beta chains from one sample, sequenced in a study of shared clonotypes between healthy human individuals (dated by TCRdb to the early 2020s). For the CD8 naive samples, CD45RO-negative cells were positively selected for CCR7, yielding a CD45RA+CCR7+ population from which TemRA cells were excluded. Library preparation was by the immunoSEQ multiplex PCR assay. What TCRdb holds here is the immuneACCESS table cut down to in-frame rearrangements. Part of the clones is not present; checked against another copy, under half of the missing clones reflect an unresolved V gene, and the others are unexplained. The sample table lists about 2.2 million clones, 80% to 95% of them with a count of one. Of the sample, around 1.7% is held by the ten largest clones. The sample was naive CD8+ T cells from PBMCs. Interpreted using the paper, the cell subset or site label stands for: CD45RA+CCR7+. The receptors originated from a man between 18 and 35 years old in good health. Some clones in this sample may be carry-over from other donors' samples.

Concerning this clone: The sample carries other DNA sequences with the same CDR3. The chain links TRBV7-9 to TRBJ2-2; weak D call: TRBD1 (5 bases). CDR1 and CDR2 (germline): SEHNR, FQNEAQ (reference sequence). This CDR3 comprises 16 residues. V was shortened by 0 bases and J by 2 bases, with 10 bases between the two germline ends. DNA of the CDR3: TGTGCCAGCAGCTTAGCGCCCGGACAAAACACCGGGGAGCTGTTTTTT. Amino acids: CASSLAPGQNTGELFF. Filled out from reference TRBV7-9 and TRBJ2-2, the complete variable domain reads DTGVSQNPRHKITKRGQNVTFRCDPISEHNRLYWYRQTLGQGPEFLTYFQNEAQLEKSRLLSDRFSAERPKGSFSTLEIQRTEQGDSAMYLCASSLAPGQNTGELFFGEGSRLTVL.

The chain links TRBV4-1 to TRBJ2-7; maybe TRBD1 (7 bases). Looked up from germline, CDR1 is MGHRA and CDR2 is YSYEKL. The CDR3 extends over 14 amino acids. V lost 5 bases, J lost 6 bases, and 17 bases lay in between. The CDR3: CASSSEQGRGEQYF. The DNA for the CDR3 is TGCGCCAGCAGCTCAGAACAGGGGCGGGGCGAGCAGTACTTC.

In its sample, this clone was seen once. The V and J genes are TRBV4-2 and TRBJ2-7, with D possibly being TRBD2 (6 bases). This CDR3 comprises 14 residues. Germline V lookup: CDR1 LGHNA, CDR2 YNFKEQ. V shed 1 base and J shed 0 bases, with 7 bases lying between them. As DNA, the CDR3 is TGTGCCAGCAGCCAAGGCGGGGCCTCCTACGAGCAGTACTTC. Residues: CASSQGGASYEQYF.

A remark on this clone: The same CDR3 is also encoded by other DNA sequences in this sample. The genes are TRBV28 and TRBJ1-1; perhaps TRBD1 as D (5 bases). The CDR3 covers 13 residues. Germline V gene sequence: CDR1 MDHEN, CDR2 SYDVKM. V was pared by 7 bases and J by 1 base, with 10 bases between. The CDR3, as DNA: TGTGCCAGCACCCCCGGGGGGAACACTGAAGCTTTCTTT. It specifies CASTPGGNTEAFF. The entire variable domain, with the rest obtained from reference TRBV28 and TRBJ1-1, is as follows: DVKVTQSSRYLVKRTGEKVFLECVQDMDHENMFWYRQDPGLGLRLIYFSYDVKMKEKGDIPEGYSVSREKKERFSLILESASTNQTSMYLCASTPGGNTEAFFGQGTRLTVV.

Points on this clone: Other DNA variants within this sample encode the same CDR3. CDR3 in amino acids: CASSSGNTEAFF. CDR3 sequence (DNA): TGTGCCAGCAGTTCGGGTAACACTGAAGCTTTCTTT. This sequence joins TRBV27 and TRBJ1-1; D unclear. Trimming pared 4 bases from V and 2 bases from J, leaving 5 bases between. CDR3 length equals 12 residues. The V gene's germline CDR1 is MNHEY and CDR2 SMNVEV (reference sequence).

This clone showed up just once. The chain has TRBV6-5 and TRBJ1-6, with D possibly TRBD1 on 5 matching bases. The ends were cut back, 5 bases at V and 11 bases at J, with 13 bases in the middle. Germline-derived CDR1 and CDR2 are MNHEY and SVGAGI. CDR3 length: 13 residues. CDR3 amino acids: CASSRTYGAPLHF. CDR3 nucleotide sequence: TGTGCCAGCAGTCGGACATACGGGGCACCCCTCCACTTT.

V is TRBV7-9 and J is TRBJ1-2; D gene ambiguous. Germline assignment: CDR1 SEHNR and CDR2 FQNEAQ (reference sequence). Trimming removed 2 bases at V and 0 bases at J, with 13 bases between. CDR3 length: 16 amino acids. The CDR3 DNA reads as TGTGCCAGCAGCTTACCCGACATAATCGCTAACTATGGCTACACCTTC. Amino acid sequence: CASSLPDIIANYGYTF.

The V call is TRBV27, the J call TRBJ1-2; D uncertain. The CDR3 has 15 amino acids. Trimming cost V 3 bases and J 4 bases, with 15 bases left between them. From germline, CDR1 is MNHEY and CDR2 SMNVEV (reference sequence). The CDR3 bases are TGTGCCAGCAGTTTGGTCACGGGTCCCCTCTATGGCTACACCTTC. Protein sequence: CASSLVTGPLYGYTF.

As concerns this clone: The sample carries other DNA sequences with the same CDR3. This chain joins TRBV5-1 and TRBJ1-1; D ambiguous. Germline-derived CDR1 and CDR2 are SGHRS and YFSETQ. The length of the CDR3 is 14 residues. V lost 1 base and J 0 bases, leaving 7 bases between the germline ends. CDR3 protein: CASSLRQMNTEAFF. The CDR3, as DNA: TGCGCCAGCAGCTTGCGGCAGATGAACACTGAAGCTTTCTTT.

The rearrangement links TRBV7-9 to TRBJ2-4, with D perhaps TRBD1 (5 bases). The CDR3 has 15 residues. Germline CDR1 and CDR2: SEHNR and FQNEAQ (reference sequence). The V gene lost 5 bases and the J gene lost 0 bases, with 11 bases spanning the gap. The CDR3 nucleotides read TGTGCCAGCAGCGCGTCGACAGTAGCCAAAAACATTCAGTACTTC. It encodes CASSASTVAKNIQYF.

This chain links TRBV27 with TRBJ1-2; a weak D match, TRBD1 (6 bases). The CDR3 covers 18 residues. The V gene lost 3 bases and the J gene lost 2 bases, with 22 bases spanning the gap. The germline CDR1 and CDR2 sequences are MNHEY and SMNVEV (reference sequence). CDR3 sequence: CASSFYADHRDLNYGYTF. In DNA form, the CDR3 reads TGTGCCAGCAGTTTTTACGCGGACCACAGGGACTTGAACTATGGCTACACCTTC.

A remark on this clone: Within the sample, other DNA sequences also encode this same CDR3. The chain has TRBV4-3 and TRBJ2-1; 7 bases match TRBD1. Unmatched junction bases numbered 4, after V lost 3 bases and J lost 8 bases. The germline gives CDR1 LGHNA, CDR2 YSLEER. CDR3 length: 13 residues. The CDR3 loop reads CASSHDRAYEQFF. For the CDR3, the DNA is TGCGCCAGCAGCCACGACAGGGCCTATGAGCAGTTCTTC.

The table lists this clone with a count of one. The chain joins TRBV28 to TRBJ2-7, with TRBD1 identical over 7 bases. From germline, CDR1 is MDHEN and CDR2 SYDVKM. Germline trimming cut 5 bases from V and 6 bases from J; bases unmatched to any gene: 10. This CDR3 is built from 14 residues. The CDR3 reads CASSRPGQVREQYF. CDR3 nucleotides: TGTGCCAGCAGTCGACCAGGACAGGTCCGCGAGCAGTACTTC.

This chain links TRBV5-1 with TRBJ2-7; no firm D call. Germline CDR1 and CDR2: SGHRS and YFSETQ. V lost 6 bases and J 2 bases, leaving 15 bases between the germline ends. The CDR3 is 14 amino acids. The CDR3 coding sequence is TGCGCCAGCACCCTAGACTCCTTAGCCTACGAGCAGTACTTC. It specifies CASTLDSLAYEQYF.

V and J are TRBV19 and TRBJ1-1; D may be TRBD1 (6 bases). CDR1 is LNHDA and CDR2 is SQIVND in the germline V gene (reference sequence). The CDR3 length is 15 residues. The ends were cut back, 4 bases at V and 1 base at J, with 13 bases in the middle. The CDR3 DNA reads as TGTGCCAGTAGTACGAGGACAGAGAGGAACACTGAAGCTTTCTTT. Its translation is CASSTRTERNTEAFF. Full variable domain (outside the CDR3, taken from reference TRBV19 and TRBJ1-1): DGGITQSPKYLFRKEGQNVTLSCEQNLNHDAMYWYRQDPGQGLRLIYYSQIVNDFQKGDIAEGYSVSREKKESFPLTVTSAQKNPTAFYLCASSTRTERNTEAFFGQGTRLTVV.

The V call is TRBV6-5, the J call TRBJ1-1; the D gene is possibly TRBD1 (5 bases). V was clipped by 7 bases and J by 2 bases, with 17 bases between them. Germline V gives CDR1 MNHEY, CDR2 SVGAGI. The CDR3 contains 15 residues. CDR3 sequence reads: CASTRRDGRNTEAFF. The DNA of the CDR3 is TGTGCCAGCACACGGCGGGACGGAAGAAACACTGAAGCTTTCTTT.

The chain carries TRBV30 and TRBJ2-3; D gene ambiguous. The V end lost 4 bases, the J end lost 10 bases, and 18 bases lay between the germline ends. This CDR3 region has 13 residues. Germline V CDR1 and CDR2: GTSNPN, SVGIG (reference sequence). The CDR3 sequence is CAWMVGSTMPQYF. CDR3 bases: TGTGCCTGGATGGTTGGTAGCACCATGCCGCAGTATTTT.

This rearrangement joins TRBV28 to TRBJ2-5, with TRBD2 as a possible D gene (6 bases). The germline V gene encodes CDR1 MDHEN and CDR2 SYDVKM. The CDR3 is made up of 13 amino acids. V lost 2 bases and J 7 bases, leaving 11 bases between the germline ends. CDR3 in amino acids: CASSLAGPMTQYF. The CDR3 region has the DNA TGTGCCAGCAGTTTAGCGGGGCCCATGACCCAGTACTTC. Full variable domain (missing parts from reference TRBV28 and TRBJ2-5): DVKVTQSSRYLVKRTGEKVFLECVQDMDHENMFWYRQDPGLGLRLIYFSYDVKMKEKGDIPEGYSVSREKKERFSLILESASTNQTSMYLCASSLAGPMTQYFGPGTRLLVL.

As DNA, the CDR3 is TGTGCCAGCAGCGTCCAGACAGGGGGAAACTATGGCTACACCTTC. Amino acid sequence: CASSVQTGGNYGYTF. The rearrangement uses TRBV9 and TRBJ1-2, with TRBD1 identical over 9 bases. The CDR3 length is 15 residues. Trimming took 2 bases from V and 2 from J; bases not matched to a gene: 4. The germline V gene has CDR1 SGDLS and CDR2 YYNGEE. The whole variable domain, remainder taken from reference TRBV9 and TRBJ1-2, is DSGVTQTPKHLITATGQRVTLRCSPRSGDLSVYWYQQSLDQGLQFLIQYYNGEERAKGNILERFSAQQFPDLHSELNLSSLELGDSALYFCASSVQTGGNYGYTFGSGTRLTVV.

The V gene is TRBV19, the J gene TRBJ1-1, with 8 bases fitting TRBD1. The CDR3 is 14 residues long. V gave up 9 bases and J gave up 0 bases; unmatched junction bases: 6. The germline gives CDR1 LNHDA, CDR2 SQIVND (reference sequence). CDR3 sequence (DNA): TGTGCCAGCCATAGACAGGGGATGAACACTGAAGCTTTCTTT. Its protein is CASHRQGMNTEAFF.

This rearrangement joins TRBV6-1 to TRBJ2-7; TRBD1 is a possible D gene (5 bases). The CDR3 totals 13 residues. In germline, CDR1 is MNHNS, CDR2 SASEGT. V was pared by 3 bases and J by 1 base, with 7 bases between. CDR3 nucleotide sequence: TGTGCCAGCAGTGAGCGGACATCCTACGAGCAGTACTTC. Residues: CASSERTSYEQYF.